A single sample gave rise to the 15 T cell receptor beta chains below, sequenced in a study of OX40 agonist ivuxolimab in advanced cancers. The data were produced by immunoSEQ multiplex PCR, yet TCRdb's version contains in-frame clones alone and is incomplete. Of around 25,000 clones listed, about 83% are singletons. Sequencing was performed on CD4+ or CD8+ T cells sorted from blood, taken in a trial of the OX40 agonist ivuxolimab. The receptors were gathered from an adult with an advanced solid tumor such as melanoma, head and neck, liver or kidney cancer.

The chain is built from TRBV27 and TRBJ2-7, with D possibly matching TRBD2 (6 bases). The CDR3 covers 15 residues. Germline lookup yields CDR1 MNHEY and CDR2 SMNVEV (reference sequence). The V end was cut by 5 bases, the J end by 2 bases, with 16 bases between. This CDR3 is CASSPPRGYPYEQYF. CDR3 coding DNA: TGTGCCAGCAGTCCCCCCCGGGGGTACCCCTACGAGCAGTACTTC.

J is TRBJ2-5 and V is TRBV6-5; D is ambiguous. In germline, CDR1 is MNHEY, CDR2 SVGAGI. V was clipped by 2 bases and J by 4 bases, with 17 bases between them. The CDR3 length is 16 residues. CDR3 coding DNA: TGTGCCAGCAGTTACGATCTGGGCTCTCGACCAGAGACCCAGTACTTC. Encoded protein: CASSYDLGSRPETQYF.

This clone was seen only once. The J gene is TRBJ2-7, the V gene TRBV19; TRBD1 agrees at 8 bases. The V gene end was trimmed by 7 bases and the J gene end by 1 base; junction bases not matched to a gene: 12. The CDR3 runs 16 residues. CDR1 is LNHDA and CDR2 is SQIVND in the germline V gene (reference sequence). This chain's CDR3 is CASTPTGGQTSYEQYF. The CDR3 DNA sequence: TGTGCCAGTACCCCAACAGGGGGACAGACTTCCTACGAGCAGTACTTC.

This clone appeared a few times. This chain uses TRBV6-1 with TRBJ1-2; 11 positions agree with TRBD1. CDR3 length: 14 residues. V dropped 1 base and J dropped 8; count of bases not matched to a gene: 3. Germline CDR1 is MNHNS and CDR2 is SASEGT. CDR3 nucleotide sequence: TGTGCCAGCAGTGAAGTTGGGACAGGGGGAGGCTACACCTTC. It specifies CASSEVGTGGGYTF.

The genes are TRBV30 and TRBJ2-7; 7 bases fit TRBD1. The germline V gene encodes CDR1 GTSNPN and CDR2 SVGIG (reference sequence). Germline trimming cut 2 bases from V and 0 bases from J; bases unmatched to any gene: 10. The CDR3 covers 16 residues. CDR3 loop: CAWSPPPRDSSYEQYF. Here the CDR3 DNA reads TGTGCCTGGAGTCCACCCCCCCGGGACAGCTCCTACGAGCAGTACTTC.

The CDR3 protein is CASSLGDRVRYF. The CDR3 nucleotides read TGCGCCAGCAGCTTGGGGGACCGGGTCCGGTACTTC. The chain combines TRBV5-1 with TRBJ2-7, with D perhaps TRBD1 or TRBD2 (5 bases each). The CDR3 totals 12 residues. Trimming pared 0 bases from V and 12 bases from J, leaving 13 bases between. Germline lookup yields CDR1 SGHRS and CDR2 YFSETQ.

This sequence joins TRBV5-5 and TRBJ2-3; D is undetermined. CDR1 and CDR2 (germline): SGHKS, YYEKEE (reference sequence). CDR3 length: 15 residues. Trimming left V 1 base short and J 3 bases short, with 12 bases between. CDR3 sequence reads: CASSLSGELTDTQYF. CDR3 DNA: TGTGCCAGCAGCTTGTCGGGTGAACTTACAGATACGCAGTATTTT.

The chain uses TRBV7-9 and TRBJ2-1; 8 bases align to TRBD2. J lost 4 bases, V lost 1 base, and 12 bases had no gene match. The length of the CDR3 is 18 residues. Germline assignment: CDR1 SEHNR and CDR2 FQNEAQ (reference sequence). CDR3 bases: TGTGCCAGCAGCTTAGACGAAAAAGGCGGGGGGTGGTACAATGAGCAGTTCTTC. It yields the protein CASSLDEKGGGWYNEQFF.

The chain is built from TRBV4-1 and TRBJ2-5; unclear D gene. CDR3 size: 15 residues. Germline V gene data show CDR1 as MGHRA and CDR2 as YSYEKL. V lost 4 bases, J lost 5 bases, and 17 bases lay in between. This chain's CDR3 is CASSPYSTPLETQYF. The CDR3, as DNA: TGCGCCAGCAGCCCATACAGCACCCCGTTGGAGACCCAGTACTTC.

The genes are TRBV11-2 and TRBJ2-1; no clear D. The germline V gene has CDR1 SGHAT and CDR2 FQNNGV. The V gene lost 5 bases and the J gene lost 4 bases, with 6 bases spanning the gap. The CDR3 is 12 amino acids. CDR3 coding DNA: TGTGCCAGCAGCGTAGGATACAATGAGCAGTTCTTC. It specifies CASSVGYNEQFF.

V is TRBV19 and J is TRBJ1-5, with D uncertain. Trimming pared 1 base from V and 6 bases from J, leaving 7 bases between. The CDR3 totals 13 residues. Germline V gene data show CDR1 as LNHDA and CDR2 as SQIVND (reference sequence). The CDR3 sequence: CASSIALIQPQHF. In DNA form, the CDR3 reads TGTGCCAGTAGTATAGCACTTATTCAGCCCCAGCATTTT.

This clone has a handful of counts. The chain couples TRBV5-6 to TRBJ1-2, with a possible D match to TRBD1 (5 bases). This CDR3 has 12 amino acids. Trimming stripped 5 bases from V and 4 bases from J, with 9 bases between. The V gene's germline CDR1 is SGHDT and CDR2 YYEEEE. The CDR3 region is CASRTDFYGYTF. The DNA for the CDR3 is TGTGCCAGCAGGACAGACTTCTATGGCTACACCTTC.

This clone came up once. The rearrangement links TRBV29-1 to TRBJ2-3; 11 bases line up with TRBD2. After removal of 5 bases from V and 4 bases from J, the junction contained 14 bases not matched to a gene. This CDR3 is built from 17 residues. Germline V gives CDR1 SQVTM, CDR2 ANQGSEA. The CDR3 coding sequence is TGCAGCGTTCGAGGCCCAATAGCGGGGGGGAGGGCAGATACGCAGTATTTT. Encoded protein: CSVRGPIAGGRADTQYF.

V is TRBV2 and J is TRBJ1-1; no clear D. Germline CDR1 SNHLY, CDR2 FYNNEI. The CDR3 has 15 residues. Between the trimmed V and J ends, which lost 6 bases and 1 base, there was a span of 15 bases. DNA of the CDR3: TGTGCCAGCAGCAAATGGAGCACGGAGAACACTGAAGCTTTCTTT. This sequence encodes CASSKWSTENTEAFF.

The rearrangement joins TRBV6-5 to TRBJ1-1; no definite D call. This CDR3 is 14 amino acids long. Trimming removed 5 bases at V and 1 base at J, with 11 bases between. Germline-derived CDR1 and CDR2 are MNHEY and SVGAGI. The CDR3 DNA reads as TGTGCCAGCAGTGCCATAGGGAAGAACACTGAAGCTTTCTTT. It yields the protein CASSAIGKNTEAFF.